A single sample gave rise to the 27 T cell receptor beta chains below, sequenced in a study of metastatic and nonmetastatic thyroid tumors. MiXCR re-clonotyped the PCR reads for TCRdb. The repertoire holds 50,000 or so clones, with around 20% as singletons. Every patient was untreated before thyroid surgery. Sequenced material: blood. The receptors originated from a male donor with papillary thyroid cancer or a benign thyroid nodule (not recorded which). Some clones in this sample may be carry-over from other donors' samples.

V gene TRBV25-1 combines with J gene TRBJ2-7, with 9 bases identical to TRBD2. V was clipped by 1 base and J by 2 bases; unmatched bases: 6. Germline V CDR1 and CDR2: MGHDK, SYGVNS. The CDR3 has 16 residues. The CDR3 DNA reads as TGTGCCAGCAGTGAATTAACTAGCGGGCTAGCCTACGAGCAGTACTTC. Amino acid sequence: CASSELTSGLAYEQYF.

At least ten counts were recorded for this clone. The rearrangement uses TRBV15 and TRBJ1-1; D is undetermined. Germline V gene sequence: CDR1 LNHNV, CDR2 YYDKDF (reference sequence). V dropped 0 bases and J dropped 8 bases, with 16 bases sitting between them. The length of the CDR3 is 15 residues. The CDR3 loop is CATSRDRGLVKEAFF. DNA for the CDR3: TGTGCCACCAGCAGAGATCGCGGTTTGGTTAAGGAAGCTTTCTTT.

This clone was counted ten times or more. Mismatch with germline at one junction end may stem from a read error. This sequence joins TRBV20-1 and TRBJ2-7; D might be TRBD2 (6 bases). This CDR3 spans 14 amino acids. Germline V CDR1 and CDR2: DFQATT, SNEGSKA (reference sequence). The CDR3 spells CSAEEGSLSCEQYF. For the CDR3, the DNA is TGCAGTGCCGAGGAGGGTTCTCTCTCCTGCGAGCAGTACTTC.

This clone has ten or more counts. J is TRBJ1-3 and V is TRBV5-4, with no clear D. Germline V lookup: CDR1 SGHNT, CDR2 YYREEE (reference sequence). The germline V and J ends were trimmed by 1 base and 0 bases, with 14 bases remaining between them. The CDR3 has 17 residues. The CDR3 DNA is TGTGCCAGCAGCTTGCTTCCGGGCGCCAGCTCTGGAAACACCATATATTTT. It specifies CASSLLPGASSGNTIYF.

This clone was seen a handful of times. V is TRBV3-1 and J is TRBJ2-3; perhaps D is TRBD1 or TRBD2 (5 bases each). The CDR3 runs to 14 residues. V lost 4 bases and J 5 bases, leaving 13 bases between the germline ends. CDR1 is LGHDT and CDR2 is YNNKEL in the germline V gene (reference sequence). Written as DNA, the CDR3 is TGTGCCAGCAGCCGAGCCGAGAGGGGAGATACGCAGTATTTT. This codes for CASSRAERGDTQYF.

This clone was detected ten times or more. This sequence joins TRBV7-9 and TRBJ1-4, with 8 bases identical to TRBD1. Germline V gene lookup returns CDR1 SEHNR and CDR2 FQNEAQ (reference sequence). The CDR3 loop spans 16 amino acids. Trimming cost V 3 bases and J 8 bases; bases outside gene matches: 11. The CDR3 loop is CASSFRRTGKEEKLFF. The CDR3 DNA is TGTGCCAGCAGCTTCCGCCGGACAGGGAAGGAGGAAAAACTGTTTTTT.

This chain links TRBV7-9 with TRBJ2-2, with a possible D match to TRBD2 (6 bases). Germline V gene data show CDR1 as SEHNR and CDR2 as FQNEAQ (reference sequence). The CDR3 is 15 amino acids. V dropped 0 bases and J dropped 1 base, with 6 bases sitting between them. CDR3 loop: CASSLAGGNTGELFF. The CDR3 DNA reads TGTGCCAGCAGCTTAGCGGGAGGGAACACCGGGGAGCTGTTTTTT.

This clone has ten or more counts. This chain links TRBV16 with TRBJ2-1; TRBD1 matches at 7 bases. The CDR3 length is 12 residues. V trimming: 4 bases; J trimming: 6 bases; junction bases outside the gene matches: 0. Germline CDR1 KGHSY, CDR2 FQNENV. Written as DNA, the CDR3 is TGTGCCAGCAGCCGACAGGGCAATGAGCAGTTCTTC. This encodes CASSRQGNEQFF.

Points on this clone: The junction does not match germline at one end; this may be a read error. This chain's CDR3 is CASSGIEGITDTQYF. CDR3 DNA: TGTGCCAGCAGTGGGATAGAGGGGATCACAGATACTCAGTATTTT. J is TRBJ2-3 and V is TRBV4-2; either TRBD1 or TRBD2 may fit D (5 bases each). The CDR3 is 15 amino acids. CDR1 is LGHNA and CDR2 is YNFKEQ in the germline V gene.

This clone was counted at least ten times. The chain is built from TRBV3-1 and TRBJ2-7; 10 nucleotides align to TRBD2. After removal of 3 bases from V and 5 bases from J, the junction contained 7 bases not matched to a gene. This CDR3 is built from 15 residues. The germline CDR1 and CDR2 sequences are LGHDT and YNNKEL (reference sequence). This CDR3 reads CASSHTSGKRNEQYF. The DNA for the CDR3 is TGTGCCAGCAGCCATACTAGCGGGAAGCGAAACGAGCAGTACTTC.

The rearrangement joins TRBV2 to TRBJ2-1, with D unclear. V was clipped by 8 bases and J by 0 bases, with 8 bases between them. CDR1 is SNHLY, CDR2 FYNNEI, per germline. The CDR3 is 13 amino acids. The CDR3 reads CASGWGSYNEQFF. CDR3 sequence (DNA): TGTGCCAGCGGGTGGGGCTCCTACAATGAGCAGTTCTTC.

This clone occurred a few times. A much bigger clone sits one base away, suggesting this may be a read error. The chain is built from TRBV10-2 and TRBJ2-3, with unresolved D. Germline CDR1 reads WSHSY; CDR2 reads SAAADI. CDR3 length: 15 amino acids. V lost 1 base and J lost 1, with 9 bases in between. CDR3 in amino acids: CASSELRLGTDTQYF. The DNA of the CDR3 is TGCGCCAGCAGTGAGTTAAGGTTGGGCACAGATACGCAGTATTTT.

Details on this clone: Its ends do not fully match the called genes, so a read error is possible. V is TRBV6-5 and J is TRBJ2-1; D unresolved. CDR3 length equals 14 residues. CDR1 and CDR2 from the germline V gene are MNHEY and SVGAGI. CDR3 bases: TGTGCCAGCAGTTACATCGAACCCTACAATAAGCAGTTCTTC. Translated: CASSYIEPYNKQFF.

This clone occurred many times. J is TRBJ2-1 and V is TRBV20-1; D unresolved. V shed 1 base and J shed 10 bases, with 14 bases lying between them. The germline V gene has CDR1 DFQATT and CDR2 SNEGSKA (reference sequence). This CDR3 is 13 amino acids long. DNA for the CDR3: TGCAGTGCTAGAGTGGGCAGTAAGGGAGAGCAGTTCTTC. Translated, it gives CSARVGSKGEQFF.

This clone has more than one count but fewer than ten. The chain is built from TRBV6-1 and TRBJ2-7; a weak D match, TRBD1 (5 bases). The V end lost 6 bases, the J end lost 7 bases, and 19 bases lay between the germline ends. Germline CDR1 and CDR2: MNHNS and SASEGT. This CDR3 spans 14 amino acids. CDR3 loop: CASSFIESPGEQYF. The CDR3 DNA is TGTGCCAGCAGCTTCATTGAAAGCCCAGGGGAGCAGTACTTC.

This clone was seen ten or more times. The J gene is TRBJ2-3, the V gene TRBV6-6; TRBD1 is a possible D gene (5 bases). Between the trimmed V and J ends, which lost 0 bases and 4 bases, there was a span of 17 bases. CDR1 MNHNY and CDR2 SVGAGI come from the germline V gene (reference sequence). The CDR3 loop spans 17 amino acids. CDR3 coding DNA: TGTGCCAGCAGTTACTCAGGTGCAGGGCCAAAGGCAGATACGCAGTATTTT. It specifies CASSYSGAGPKADTQYF.

This clone was recorded at least ten times. The CDR3, as DNA: TGTGCCACCCCGATGGGGGGGGGTGGGGCCAACGTCCTGACTTTC. Translating gives CATPMGGGGANVLTF. The chain uses TRBV6-1 and TRBJ2-6; 7 bases fit TRBD2. CDR1 is MNHNS and CDR2 is SASEGT in the germline V gene. Unmatched junction bases numbered 9, after V lost 10 bases and J lost 3 bases. The CDR3 totals 15 residues.

There are many counts of this clone. V is TRBV6-1 and J is TRBJ1-1, with 11 bases lining up with TRBD1. The trim removed 6 bases at V and 6 bases at J, leaving 3 bases unmatched. The CDR3 runs to 13 residues. CDR1 MNHNS and CDR2 SASEGT come from the germline V gene. CDR3 in amino acids: CASRSDRGPEAFF. The CDR3 nucleotides are TGTGCCAGCAGATCGGACAGGGGGCCTGAAGCTTTCTTT.

This clone was seen many times. V usage is TRBV3-1 and J usage is TRBJ2-5; 12 bases match TRBD1. CDR1 is LGHDT and CDR2 is YNNKEL in the germline V gene (reference sequence). Trimming took 4 bases from V and 4 from J; bases not matched to a gene: 10. This CDR3 has 17 residues. The CDR3 DNA sequence: TGTGCCAGCAGCCCCCGCTCGGGACAGGGGGCGCGAGAGACCCAGTACTTC. It specifies CASSPRSGQGARETQYF.

This clone appeared a few times. A much more abundant neighbour one base away suggests this may be a read error. The genes are TRBV2 and TRBJ1-2; 8 bases are shared with TRBD1. Germline CDR1 SNHLY, CDR2 FYNNEI. This CDR3 comprises 13 residues. The CDR3 loop is CVSRPDRGRGYTF. DNA of the CDR3: TGTGTCAGCAGACCCGACAGGGGCAGGGGCTACACCTTC.

The V and J genes are TRBV9 and TRBJ1-5, with D possibly TRBD1 on 6 matching bases. In germline, CDR1 is SGDLS, CDR2 YYNGEE. V lost 1 base and J 5 bases, leaving 10 bases between the germline ends. The CDR3 is 14 amino acids. The CDR3 nucleotides read TGTGCCAGCAGCGTAACAGGGCTCGATCAGCCCCAGCATTTT. Amino acid sequence: CASSVTGLDQPQHF. The complete variable domain, with remaining parts taken from reference TRBV9 and TRBJ1-5, reads DSGVTQTPKHLITATGQRVTLRCSPRSGDLSVYWYQQSLDQGLQFLIQYYNGEERAKGNILERFSAQQFPDLHSELNLSSLELGDSALYFCASSVTGLDQPQHFGDGTRLSIL.

This clone was detected many times. This chain uses TRBV6-1 with TRBJ2-7; D gene uncertain. Looked up from germline, CDR1 is MNHNS and CDR2 is SASEGT. V lost 5 bases and J 6 bases, leaving 20 bases between the germline ends. The CDR3 has 15 residues. CDR3 in amino acids: CASSFLGQGPTEQYF. CDR3 sequence (DNA): TGTGCCAGCAGTTTTTTAGGCCAAGGCCCTACCGAGCAGTACTTC.

At least ten counts were recorded for this clone. This sequence joins TRBV28 and TRBJ2-7; 8 nucleotides line up with TRBD1. This CDR3 has 15 amino acids. Per the germline V gene, CDR1 is MDHEN and CDR2 is SYDVKM. The V segment lost 4 bases and the J segment 3 bases; nucleotides outside the gene matches: 8. This CDR3 reads CASSSVTGAVYEQYF. The DNA for the CDR3 is TGTGCCAGCAGTTCTGTGACAGGGGCGGTCTACGAGCAGTACTTC.

This clone has a handful of counts. The genes are TRBV28 and TRBJ2-7; D possibly corresponds to TRBD1 (6 bases). Trimming took off 5 bases at V and 0 bases at J, with 8 bases between the two ends. The CDR3 consists of 13 residues. Germline CDR1 is MDHEN and CDR2 is SYDVKM. The CDR3 DNA reads as TGTGCCAGCAGTCCCAGGGGCTCCTACGAGCAGTACTTC. Amino acids: CASSPRGSYEQYF.

This clone was seen at least ten times. As DNA, the CDR3 is TGTGCCAGCAGTTTTTTTTTCGGGGGCGAGGATTACAATGAGCAGTTCTTC. This encodes CASSFFFGGEDYNEQFF. The rearrangement uses TRBV12-3 or TRBV12-4 and TRBJ2-1, with D perhaps being TRBD1 or TRBD2 (6 bases each). The germline V and J ends were trimmed by 3 bases and 4 bases, with 19 bases remaining between them. This CDR3 is built from 17 residues.

The sample holds many counts of this clone. This clone may be a read error of a much larger clone one base away. This sample includes further DNA sequences coding for the same CDR3. The chain is built from TRBV9 and TRBJ2-7; TRBD1 agrees at 8 bases. Germline lookup yields CDR1 SGDLS and CDR2 YYNGEE. The CDR3 sequence is 13 residues long. CDR3 protein: CASSLTGENEQYF. CDR3 DNA sequence: TGCGCCAGCAGCCTGACAGGGGAGAACGAGCAGTACTTC.

This clone has ten or more counts. This chain links TRBV20-1 with TRBJ2-7, with TRBD2 matching over 15 bases. Germline V gene data show CDR1 as DFQATT and CDR2 as SNEGSKA (reference sequence). J gave up 4 bases and V 6 bases, and 10 bases lay outside the gene matches. This CDR3 region has 16 residues. In DNA, the CDR3 is TGCAGTGCGTCCGGGACTAGCGGGGGGTTCACTTACGAGCAGTACTTC. This sequence encodes CSASGTSGGFTYEQYF.